This entry lists 13 T cell receptor beta chains sequenced from one sample in a study of T-cell reconstitution after alpha-beta-depleted transplantation in children. Preparation of the TCRbeta library was carried out with unique molecular identifiers. One entry per CDR3 protein, called by TCRdb with MiXCR from the PCR reads. The data contain about 980,000 distinct CDR3 sequences, roughly 29% of them singletons. This material consisted of PBMCs, mostly from graft donor cells, taken 360 days after TCRalphabeta/CD19-depleted stem cell transplant. These TCRs come from a boy less than two years old who had a stem cell transplant for SCID, so the T cells may come from the graft donor.

The chain recombines TRBV5-1 with TRBJ2-5; D perhaps matches TRBD1 (6 bases). CDR3 length: 15 amino acids. Trimming pared 3 bases from V and 1 base from J, leaving 13 bases between. Germline-derived CDR1 and CDR2 are SGHRS and YFSETQ. The CDR3 here is CASSSQATGQETQYF. The CDR3 nucleotides read TGCGCCAGCAGCTCTCAGGCGACAGGCCAAGAGACCCAGTACTTC.

The J gene is TRBJ2-3, the V gene TRBV14; a weak D match, TRBD2 (5 bases). Looked up from germline, CDR1 is SGHDN and CDR2 is FVKESK. Trimming removed 6 bases at V and 2 bases at J, with 12 bases between. The CDR3 extends over 14 amino acids. The CDR3 is CASRRTGYTDTQYF. Here the CDR3 DNA reads TGTGCCAGCAGGCGGACGGGGTACACAGATACGCAGTATTTT.

This chain joins TRBV12-3 or TRBV12-4 and TRBJ2-2; weak D call: TRBD2 (5 bases). The CDR3 runs to 14 residues. Between the trimmed V and J ends, which lost 4 bases and 6 bases, there was a span of 12 bases. The DNA of the CDR3 is TGTGCCAGCAGTTGGAGGCCAGTTGCCGGGGAGCTGTTTTTT. It translates to CASSWRPVAGELFF.

This clonotype turned up a few times. This chain joins TRBV11-2 and TRBJ2-7, with D possibly called TRBD1 or TRBD2 (5 bases each). Germline-derived CDR1 and CDR2 are SGHAT and FQNNGV. The CDR3 covers 15 residues. With 0 bases removed from V and 9 bases from J, the gap between germline ends came to 18 bases. The CDR3 sequence: CASSLELRDPLGQYF. For the CDR3, the DNA is TGTGCCAGCAGCTTAGAACTTCGGGACCCCTTAGGGCAGTACTTC.

This clonotype has more than one count but fewer than ten. The chain links TRBV29-1 to TRBJ2-6; D might be TRBD1 (5 bases). The V end was cut by 2 bases, the J end by 0 bases, with 11 bases between. Germline loops: CDR1 SQVTM, CDR2 ANQGSEA. This CDR3 is built from 16 residues. CDR3 sequence: CSVEQGKASGANVLTF. CDR3 sequence (DNA): TGCAGCGTTGAACAGGGTAAGGCCTCTGGGGCCAACGTCCTGACTTTC. Using reference TRBV29-1 and TRBJ2-6 for the parts outside the CDR3, the full variable domain is SAVISQKPSRDICQRGTSLTIQCQVDSQVTMMFWYRQQPGQSLTLIATANQGSEATYESGFVIDKFPISRPNLTFSTLTVSNMSPEDSSIYLCSVEQGKASGANVLTFGAGSRLTVL.

The genes are TRBV18 and TRBJ2-7, with 7 positions matching TRBD1. Germline V gene lookup returns CDR1 KGHSH and CDR2 LQKENI. The CDR3 runs 15 residues. The J segment lost 3 bases and the V segment lost 3 bases, leaving 8 bases of the junction unmatched. This CDR3 is CASSPFGTAIYEQYF. In nucleotides, the CDR3 is TGTGCCAGCTCACCGTTTGGGACAGCAATCTACGAGCAGTACTTC. Looking up the rest from reference TRBV18 and TRBJ2-7 gives the full variable domain: NAGVMQNPRHLVRRRGQEARLRCSPMKGHSHVYWYRQLPEEGLKFMVYLQKENIIDESGMPKERFSAEFPKEGPSILRIQQVVRGDSAAYFCASSPFGTAIYEQYFGPGTRLTVT.

The chain carries TRBV12-3 or TRBV12-4 and TRBJ1-6, with unresolved D. The CDR3 length is 13 residues. The V and J ends lost 7 bases and 6 bases respectively, with 10 bases between them. The CDR3 reads CASTNYVNSPLHF. The CDR3, as DNA: TGTGCCAGCACCAATTACGTTAATTCACCCCTCCACTTT.

The chain carries TRBV12-3 or TRBV12-4 and TRBJ2-3, with 10 positions matching TRBD2. The CDR3 has 20 amino acids. J lost 1 base, V lost 3 bases, and 16 bases had no gene match. The CDR3 nucleotides read TGTGCCAGCAGTTTGAGGGTCCGGCTAGCGGGGGAGAGGGGCACAGATACGCAGTATTTT. Protein product: CASSLRVRLAGERGTDTQYF.

The chain is built from TRBV6-5 and TRBJ2-7, with D hard to call. The germline V gene encodes CDR1 MNHEY and CDR2 SVGAGI. This CDR3 contains 14 residues. Trimming removed 2 bases at V and 4 bases at J, with 12 bases between. CDR3 sequence: CASSYHPEGYEQYF. In DNA, the CDR3 is TGTGCCAGCAGTTACCATCCCGAAGGATACGAGCAGTACTTC.

The chain links TRBV20-1 to TRBJ2-1, with 9 bases identical to TRBD2. J was trimmed by 9 bases and V by 6 bases; bases with no gene match: 6. The CDR3 covers 12 residues. Per the germline V gene, CDR1 is DFQATT and CDR2 is SNEGSKA (reference sequence). CDR3 sequence: CSASGLAPEQFF. The CDR3 DNA sequence: TGCAGTGCATCAGGACTAGCGCCTGAGCAGTTCTTC.

The chain links TRBV7-3 to TRBJ2-3; 10 nucleotides agree with TRBD2. There are 15 residues in the CDR3. CDR1 and CDR2 from the germline V gene are SGHTA and FQGTGA. V lost 5 bases, J lost 6 bases, and 8 bases stayed unmatched. CDR3 bases: TGTGCCAGCAGCCCAAGCGGGGGGGTGCGGGATACGCAGTATTTT. Its translation is CASSPSGGVRDTQYF.

This clonotype was found many times. CDR3 residues: CSAPDSANTGELFF. The CDR3 DNA follows: TGCAGCGCACCGGACAGCGCCAACACCGGGGAGCTGTTTTTT. This chain uses TRBV29-1 with TRBJ2-2, with D possibly TRBD1 on 6 matching bases. CDR1 and CDR2 from the germline V gene are SQVTM and ANQGSEA. V dropped 7 bases and J dropped 2 bases, with 14 bases sitting between them. The length of the CDR3 is 14 residues.

This clonotype was seen more than once but under ten times. The chain carries TRBV10-2 and TRBJ2-3; D possibly uses TRBD1 or TRBD2 (6 bases each). CDR3 size: 14 residues. Germline V gene data show CDR1 as WSHSY and CDR2 as SAAADI. Deletions cut 4 bases from V and 9 bases from J, with 17 bases between. This chain's CDR3 is CASSGRGSTGTQYF. The CDR3 DNA is TGCGCCAGCAGTGGGAGGGGATCCACAGGGACGCAGTATTTT.